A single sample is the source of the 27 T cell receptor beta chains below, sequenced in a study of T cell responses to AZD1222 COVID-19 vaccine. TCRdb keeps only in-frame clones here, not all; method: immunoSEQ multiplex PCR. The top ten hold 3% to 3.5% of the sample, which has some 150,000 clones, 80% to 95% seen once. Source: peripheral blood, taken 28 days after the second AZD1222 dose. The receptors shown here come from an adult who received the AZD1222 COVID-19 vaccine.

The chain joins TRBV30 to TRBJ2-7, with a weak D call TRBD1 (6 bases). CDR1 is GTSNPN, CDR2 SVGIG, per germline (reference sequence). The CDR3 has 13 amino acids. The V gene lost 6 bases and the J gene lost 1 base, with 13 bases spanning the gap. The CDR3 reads CACKDTGSYEQYF. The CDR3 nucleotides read TGTGCCTGCAAAGATACAGGGTCCTACGAGCAGTACTTC.

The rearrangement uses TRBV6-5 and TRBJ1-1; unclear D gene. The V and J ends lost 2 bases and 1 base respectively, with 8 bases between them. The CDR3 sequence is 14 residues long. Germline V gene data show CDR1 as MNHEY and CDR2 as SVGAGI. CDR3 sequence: CASSYGHSNTEAFF. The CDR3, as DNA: TGTGCCAGCAGTTACGGGCACTCGAACACTGAAGCTTTCTTT.

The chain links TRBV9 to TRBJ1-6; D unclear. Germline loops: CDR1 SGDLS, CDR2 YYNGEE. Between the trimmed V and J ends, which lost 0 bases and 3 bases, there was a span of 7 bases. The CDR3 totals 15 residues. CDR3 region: CASSVGHNYNSPLHF. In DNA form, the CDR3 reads TGTGCCAGCAGCGTAGGGCACAACTATAATTCACCCCTCCACTTT. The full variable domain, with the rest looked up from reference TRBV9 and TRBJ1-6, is DSGVTQTPKHLITATGQRVTLRCSPRSGDLSVYWYQQSLDQGLQFLIQYYNGEERAKGNILERFSAQQFPDLHSELNLSSLELGDSALYFCASSVGHNYNSPLHFGNGTRLTVT.

CDR3 loop: CAVSSGLGADTQYF. The CDR3 DNA reads TGTGCCGTCTCGAGCGGACTAGGGGCAGATACGCAGTATTTT. This chain links TRBV10-3 with TRBJ2-3; 7 bases match TRBD2. V lost 11 bases and J lost 4; bases outside the gene matches: 12. In germline, CDR1 is ENHRY, CDR2 SYGVKD. The CDR3 consists of 14 residues.

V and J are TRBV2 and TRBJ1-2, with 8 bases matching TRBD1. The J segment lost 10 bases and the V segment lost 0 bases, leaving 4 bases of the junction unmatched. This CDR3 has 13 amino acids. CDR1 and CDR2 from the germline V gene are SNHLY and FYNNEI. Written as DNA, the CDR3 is TGTGCCAGCAGTGAAGCGGGGACAGGCAACTACACCTTC. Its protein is CASSEAGTGNYTF.

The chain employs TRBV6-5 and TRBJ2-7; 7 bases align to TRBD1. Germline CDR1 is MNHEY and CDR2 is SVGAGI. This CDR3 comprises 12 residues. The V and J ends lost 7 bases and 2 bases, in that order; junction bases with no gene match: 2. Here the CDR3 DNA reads TGTGCCAGCAAGGGGACAGCCTACGAGCAGTACTTC. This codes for CASKGTAYEQYF.

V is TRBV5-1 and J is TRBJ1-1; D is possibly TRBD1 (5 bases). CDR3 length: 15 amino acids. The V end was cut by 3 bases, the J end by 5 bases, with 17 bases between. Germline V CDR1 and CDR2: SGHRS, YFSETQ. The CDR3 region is CASSSTRDSGTEAFF. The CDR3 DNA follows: TGCGCCAGCAGCTCCACCAGGGACTCAGGGACTGAAGCTTTCTTT.

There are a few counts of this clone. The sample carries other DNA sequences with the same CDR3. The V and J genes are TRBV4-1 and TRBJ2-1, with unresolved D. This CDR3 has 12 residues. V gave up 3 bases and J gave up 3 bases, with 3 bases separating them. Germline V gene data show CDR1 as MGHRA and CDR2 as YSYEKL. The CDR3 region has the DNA TGCGCCAGCAGCCAGGTCTACAATGAGCAGTTCTTC. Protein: CASSQVYNEQFF.

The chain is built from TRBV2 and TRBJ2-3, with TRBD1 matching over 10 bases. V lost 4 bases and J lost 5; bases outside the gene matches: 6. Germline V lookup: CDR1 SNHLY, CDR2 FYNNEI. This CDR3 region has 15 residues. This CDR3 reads CASSGQGARGDTQYF. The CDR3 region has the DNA TGTGCCAGCAGTGGACAGGGGGCGCGAGGAGATACGCAGTATTTT.

DNA of the CDR3: TGTGCCTGGAGTCATAGCGGGACCCCTTACAATGAGCAGTTCTTC. Residues: CAWSHSGTPYNEQFF. V is TRBV30 and J is TRBJ2-1; 8 bases align to TRBD2. V shed 2 bases, J shed 4 bases, and the junction held 7 bases outside the gene matches. The CDR3 runs to 15 residues. Germline V gives CDR1 GTSNPN, CDR2 SVGIG (reference sequence). Looking up the rest from reference TRBV30 and TRBJ2-1 gives the full variable domain: SQTIHQWPATLVQPVGSPLSLECTVEGTSNPNLYWYRQAAGRGLQLLFYSVGIGQISSEVPQNLSASRPQDRQFILSSKKLLLSDSGFYLCAWSHSGTPYNEQFFGPGTRLTVL.

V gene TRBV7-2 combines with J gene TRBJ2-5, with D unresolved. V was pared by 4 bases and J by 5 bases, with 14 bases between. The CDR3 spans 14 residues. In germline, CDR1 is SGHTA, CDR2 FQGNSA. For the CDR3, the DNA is TGTGCCAGCAGCTCCCAGGCCTTCTCGGAGACCCAGTACTTC. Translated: CASSSQAFSETQYF.

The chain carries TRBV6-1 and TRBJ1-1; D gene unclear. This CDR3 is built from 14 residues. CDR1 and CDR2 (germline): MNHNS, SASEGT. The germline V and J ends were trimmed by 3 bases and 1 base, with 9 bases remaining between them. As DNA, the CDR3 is TGTGCCAGCAGTGAGGTTAGGCAGAACACTGAAGCTTTCTTT. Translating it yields CASSEVRQNTEAFF.

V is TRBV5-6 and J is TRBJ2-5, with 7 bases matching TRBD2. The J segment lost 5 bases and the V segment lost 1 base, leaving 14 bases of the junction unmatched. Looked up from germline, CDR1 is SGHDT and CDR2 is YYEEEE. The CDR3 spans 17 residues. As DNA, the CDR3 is TGTGCCAGCAGCTTGAAAGGCAGCGGGGCCCGGAGGGAGACCCAGTACTTC. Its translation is CASSLKGSGARRETQYF.

CDR3 residues: CAISAGTRGGELFF. The CDR3 bases are TGTGCCATCAGCGCCGGGACCCGCGGCGGGGAGCTGTTTTTT. The chain is built from TRBV10-3 and TRBJ2-2; either TRBD1 or TRBD2 may supply D (5 bases each). The CDR3 sequence is 14 residues long. Germline CDR1 is ENHRY and CDR2 is SYGVKD. V lost 6 bases, J lost 7 bases, and 15 bases lay in between.

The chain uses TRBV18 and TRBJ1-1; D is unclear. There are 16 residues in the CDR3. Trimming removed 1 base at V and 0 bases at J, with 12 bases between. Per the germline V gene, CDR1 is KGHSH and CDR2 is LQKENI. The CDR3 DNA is TGTGCCAGCTCACCACAATCCGCCAGGCTGAACACTGAAGCTTTCTTT. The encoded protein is CASSPQSARLNTEAFF.

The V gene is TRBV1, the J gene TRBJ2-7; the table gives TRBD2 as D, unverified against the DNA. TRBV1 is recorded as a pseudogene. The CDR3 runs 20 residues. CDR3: CTSSQDCPKALAGGYYEQYF. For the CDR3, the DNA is TGCACCAGCAGCCAAGATTGTCCTAAGGCCCTAGCGGGAGGATACTACGAGCAGTACTTC.

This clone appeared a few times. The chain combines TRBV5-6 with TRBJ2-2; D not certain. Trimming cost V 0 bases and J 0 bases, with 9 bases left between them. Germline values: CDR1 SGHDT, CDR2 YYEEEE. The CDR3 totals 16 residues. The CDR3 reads CASSLVKNANTGELFF. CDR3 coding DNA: TGTGCCAGCAGCTTGGTTAAAAACGCGAACACCGGGGAGCTGTTTTTT.

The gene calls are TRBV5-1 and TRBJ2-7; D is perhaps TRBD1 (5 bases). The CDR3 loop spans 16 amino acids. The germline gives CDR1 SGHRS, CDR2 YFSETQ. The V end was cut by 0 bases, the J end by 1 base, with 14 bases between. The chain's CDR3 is CASSLEAGMGSYEQYF. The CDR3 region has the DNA TGCGCCAGCAGCTTGGAGGCAGGGATGGGGTCCTACGAGCAGTACTTC.

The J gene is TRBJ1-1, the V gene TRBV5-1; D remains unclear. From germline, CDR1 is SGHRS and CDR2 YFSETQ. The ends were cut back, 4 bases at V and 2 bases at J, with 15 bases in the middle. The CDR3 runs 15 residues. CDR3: CASSPAFGSNTEAFF. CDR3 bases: TGCGCCAGCAGCCCGGCGTTCGGGAGCAACACTGAAGCTTTCTTT.

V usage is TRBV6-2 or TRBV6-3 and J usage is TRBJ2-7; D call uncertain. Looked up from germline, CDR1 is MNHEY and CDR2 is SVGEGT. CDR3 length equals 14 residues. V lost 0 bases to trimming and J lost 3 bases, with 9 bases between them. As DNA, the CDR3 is TGTGCCAGCAGTTACTCGGTTAGCAACTACGAGCAGTACTTC. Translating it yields CASSYSVSNYEQYF.

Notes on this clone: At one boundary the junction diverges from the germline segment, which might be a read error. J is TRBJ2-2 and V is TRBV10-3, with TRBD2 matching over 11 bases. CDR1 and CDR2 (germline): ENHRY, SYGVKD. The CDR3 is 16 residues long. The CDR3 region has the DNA TGTGCCATCAGTAGACCGACTAGCGGGAACGCCGGGGAGCTGTTTTTT. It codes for CAISRPTSGNAGELFF.

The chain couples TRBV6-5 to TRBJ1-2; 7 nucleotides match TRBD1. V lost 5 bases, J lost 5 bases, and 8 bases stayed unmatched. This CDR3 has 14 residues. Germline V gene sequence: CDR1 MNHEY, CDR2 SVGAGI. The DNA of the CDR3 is TGTGCCAGCAGTCCCTGGGACAGAGGTTATGGCTACACCTTC. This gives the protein CASSPWDRGYGYTF.

CDR3 bases: TGTGCCTGGAGTGTCTATGGCAGGGTGAACACTGAAGCTTTCTTT. It codes for CAWSVYGRVNTEAFF. The V call is TRBV30, the J call TRBJ1-1, with D perhaps TRBD1 (5 bases). CDR1 and CDR2 (germline): GTSNPN, SVGIG (reference sequence). CDR3 length: 15 residues. V dropped 0 bases and J dropped 0 bases, with 11 bases sitting between them.

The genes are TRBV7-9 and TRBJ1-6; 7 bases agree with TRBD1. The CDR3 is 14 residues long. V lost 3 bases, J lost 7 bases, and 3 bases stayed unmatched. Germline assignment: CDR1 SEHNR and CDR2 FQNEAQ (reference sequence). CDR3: CASSLGQPNSPLHF. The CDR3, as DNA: TGTGCCAGCAGCTTGGGACAGCCGAATTCACCCCTCCACTTT.

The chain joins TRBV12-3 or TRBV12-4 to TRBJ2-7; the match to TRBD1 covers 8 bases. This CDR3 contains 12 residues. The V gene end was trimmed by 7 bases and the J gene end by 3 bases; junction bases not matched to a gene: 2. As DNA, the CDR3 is TGTGCCAGCACCGGACAGGGCTACGAGCAGTACTTC. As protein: CASTGQGYEQYF.

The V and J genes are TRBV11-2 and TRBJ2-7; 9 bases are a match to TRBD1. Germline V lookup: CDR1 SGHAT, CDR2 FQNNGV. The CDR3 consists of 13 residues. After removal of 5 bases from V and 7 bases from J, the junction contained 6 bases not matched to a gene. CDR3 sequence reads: CASSGGTGSEQYF. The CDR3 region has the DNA TGTGCCAGCAGCGGCGGGACAGGGAGTGAGCAGTACTTC.

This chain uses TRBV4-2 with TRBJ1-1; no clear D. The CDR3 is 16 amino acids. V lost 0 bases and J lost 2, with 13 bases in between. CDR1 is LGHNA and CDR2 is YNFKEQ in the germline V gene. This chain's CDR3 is CASSQDKGRGNTEAFF. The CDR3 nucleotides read TGTGCCAGCAGCCAAGATAAAGGCCGGGGAAACACTGAAGCTTTCTTT.